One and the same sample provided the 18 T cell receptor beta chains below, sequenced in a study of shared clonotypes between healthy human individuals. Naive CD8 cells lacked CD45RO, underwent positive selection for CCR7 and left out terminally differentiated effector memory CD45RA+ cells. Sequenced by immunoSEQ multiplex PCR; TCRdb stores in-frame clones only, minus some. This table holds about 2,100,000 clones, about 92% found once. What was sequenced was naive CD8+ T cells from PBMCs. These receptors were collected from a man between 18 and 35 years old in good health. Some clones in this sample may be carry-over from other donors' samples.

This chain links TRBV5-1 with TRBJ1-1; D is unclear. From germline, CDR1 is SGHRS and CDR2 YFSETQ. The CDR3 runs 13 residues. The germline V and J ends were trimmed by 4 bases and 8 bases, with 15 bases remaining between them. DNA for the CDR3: TGCGCCAGCAGCCCAGCCGACGATGAGGAAGCTTTCTTT. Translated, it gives CASSPADDEEAFF. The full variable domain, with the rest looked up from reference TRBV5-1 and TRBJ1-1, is KAGVTQTPRYLIKTRGQQVTLSCSPISGHRSVSWYQQTPGQGLQFLFEYFSETQRNKGNFPGRFSGRQFSNSRSEMNVSTLELGDSALYLCASSPADDEEAFFGQGTRLTVV.

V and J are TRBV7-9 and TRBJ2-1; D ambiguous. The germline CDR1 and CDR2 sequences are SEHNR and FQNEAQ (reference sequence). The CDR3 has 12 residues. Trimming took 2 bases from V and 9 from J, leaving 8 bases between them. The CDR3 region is CASSLSVGEQFF. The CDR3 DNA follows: TGTGCCAGCAGCTTATCCGTTGGTGAGCAGTTCTTC.

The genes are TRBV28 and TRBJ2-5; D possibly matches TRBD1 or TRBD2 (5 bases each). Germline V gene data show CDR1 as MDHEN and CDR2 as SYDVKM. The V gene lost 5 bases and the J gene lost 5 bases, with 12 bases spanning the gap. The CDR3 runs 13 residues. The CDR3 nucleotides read TGTGCCAGCAGTATCCGGGACGCGGAGACCCAGTACTTC. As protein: CASSIRDAETQYF.

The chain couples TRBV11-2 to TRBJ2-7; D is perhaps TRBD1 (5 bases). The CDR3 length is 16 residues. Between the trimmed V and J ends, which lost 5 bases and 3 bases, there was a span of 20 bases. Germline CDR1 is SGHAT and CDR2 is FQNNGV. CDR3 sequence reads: CASSQETAGIFYEQYF. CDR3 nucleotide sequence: TGTGCCAGCAGCCAAGAAACGGCAGGGATATTCTACGAGCAGTACTTC.

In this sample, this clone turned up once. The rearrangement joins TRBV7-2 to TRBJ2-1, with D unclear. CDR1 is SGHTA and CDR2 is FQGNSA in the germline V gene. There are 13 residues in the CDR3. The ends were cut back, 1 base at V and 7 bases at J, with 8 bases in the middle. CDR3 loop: CASSLGGINEQFF. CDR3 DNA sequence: TGTGCCAGCAGCTTAGGGGGTATAAATGAGCAGTTCTTC.

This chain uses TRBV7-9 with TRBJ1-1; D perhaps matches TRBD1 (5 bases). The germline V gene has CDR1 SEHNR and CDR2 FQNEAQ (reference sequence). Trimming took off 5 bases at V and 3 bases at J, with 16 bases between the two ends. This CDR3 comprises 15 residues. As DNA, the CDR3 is TGTGCCAGCAGCCCCCTGGGGCCCGAGGACACTGAAGCTTTCTTT. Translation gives CASSPLGPEDTEAFF.

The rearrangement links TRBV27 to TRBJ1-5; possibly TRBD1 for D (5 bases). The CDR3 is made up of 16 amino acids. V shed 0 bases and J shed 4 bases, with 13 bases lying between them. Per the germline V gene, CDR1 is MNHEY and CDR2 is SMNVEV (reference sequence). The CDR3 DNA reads TGTGCCAGCAGTTTATCAGCGGGGCTGACGAATCAGCCCCAGCATTTT. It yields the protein CASSLSAGLTNQPQHF.

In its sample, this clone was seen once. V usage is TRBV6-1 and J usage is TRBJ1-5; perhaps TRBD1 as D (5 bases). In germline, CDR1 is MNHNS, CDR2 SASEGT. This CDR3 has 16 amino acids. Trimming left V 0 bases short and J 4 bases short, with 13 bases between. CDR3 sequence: CASSEAVAGFNQPQHF. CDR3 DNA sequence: TGTGCCAGCAGTGAAGCGGTGGCAGGGTTTAATCAGCCCCAGCATTTT.

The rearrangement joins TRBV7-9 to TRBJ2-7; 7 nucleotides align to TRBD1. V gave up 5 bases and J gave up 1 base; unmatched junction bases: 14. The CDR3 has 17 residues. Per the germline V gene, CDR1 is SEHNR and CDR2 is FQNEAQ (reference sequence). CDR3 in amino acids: CASSDRGPQGPSYEQYF. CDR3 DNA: TGTGCCAGCAGCGACAGAGGGCCACAGGGGCCGTCCTACGAGCAGTACTTC. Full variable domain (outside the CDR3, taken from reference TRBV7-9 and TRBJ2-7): DTGVSQNPRHKITKRGQNVTFRCDPISEHNRLYWYRQTLGQGPEFLTYFQNEAQLEKSRLLSDRFSAERPKGSFSTLEIQRTEQGDSAMYLCASSDRGPQGPSYEQYFGPGTRLTVT.

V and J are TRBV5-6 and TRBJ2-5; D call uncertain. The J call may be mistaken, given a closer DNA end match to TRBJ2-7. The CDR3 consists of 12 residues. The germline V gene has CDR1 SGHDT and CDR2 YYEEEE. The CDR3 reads CASSSSSYEQYF. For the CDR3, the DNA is TGTGCCAGCAGCTCCTCCTCCTACGAGCAGTACTTC.

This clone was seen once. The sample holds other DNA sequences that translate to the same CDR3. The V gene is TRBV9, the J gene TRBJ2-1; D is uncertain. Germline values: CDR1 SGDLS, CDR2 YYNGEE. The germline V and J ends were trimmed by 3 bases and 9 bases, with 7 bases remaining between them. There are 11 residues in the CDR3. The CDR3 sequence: CASSAPGEQFF. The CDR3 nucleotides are TGTGCCAGCAGCGCCCCGGGTGAGCAGTTCTTC.

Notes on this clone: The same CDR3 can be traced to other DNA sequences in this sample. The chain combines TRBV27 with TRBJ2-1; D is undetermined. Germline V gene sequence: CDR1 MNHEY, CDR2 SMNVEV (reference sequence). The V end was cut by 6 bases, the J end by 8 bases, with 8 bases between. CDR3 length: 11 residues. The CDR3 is CASSLLDEQFF. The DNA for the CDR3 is TGTGCCAGCAGCCTCTTGGATGAGCAGTTCTTC.

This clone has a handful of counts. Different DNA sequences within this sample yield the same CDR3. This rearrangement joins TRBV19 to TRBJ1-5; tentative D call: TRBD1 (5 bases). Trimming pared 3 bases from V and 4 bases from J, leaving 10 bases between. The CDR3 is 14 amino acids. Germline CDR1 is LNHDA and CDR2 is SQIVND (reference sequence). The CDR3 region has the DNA TGTGCCAGTAGTATGTGGGGCAGTAATCAGCCCCAGCATTTT. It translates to CASSMWGSNQPQHF.

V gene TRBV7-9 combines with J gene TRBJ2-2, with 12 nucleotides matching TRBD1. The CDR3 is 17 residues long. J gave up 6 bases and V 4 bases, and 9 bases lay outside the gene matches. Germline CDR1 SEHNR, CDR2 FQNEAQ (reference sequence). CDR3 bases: TGTGCCAGCAGCTCCGGGACAGGGGGCGCTCGGTCCGGGGAGCTGTTTTTT. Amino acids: CASSSGTGGARSGELFF. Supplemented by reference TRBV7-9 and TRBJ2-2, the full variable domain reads DTGVSQNPRHKITKRGQNVTFRCDPISEHNRLYWYRQTLGQGPEFLTYFQNEAQLEKSRLLSDRFSAERPKGSFSTLEIQRTEQGDSAMYLCASSSGTGGARSGELFFGEGSRLTVL.

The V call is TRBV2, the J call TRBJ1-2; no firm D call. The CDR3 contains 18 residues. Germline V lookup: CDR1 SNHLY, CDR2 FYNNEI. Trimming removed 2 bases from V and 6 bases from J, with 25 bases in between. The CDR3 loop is CASSERLDYKLSTHGYTF. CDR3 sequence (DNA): TGTGCCAGCAGTGAAAGGCTGGACTACAAACTCTCGACACATGGCTACACCTTC.

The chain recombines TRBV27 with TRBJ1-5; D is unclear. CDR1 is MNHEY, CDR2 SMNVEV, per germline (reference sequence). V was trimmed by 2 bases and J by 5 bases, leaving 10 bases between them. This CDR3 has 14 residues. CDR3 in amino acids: CASSLRGGHQPQHF. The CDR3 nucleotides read TGTGCCAGCAGTTTACGGGGTGGACATCAGCCCCAGCATTTT.

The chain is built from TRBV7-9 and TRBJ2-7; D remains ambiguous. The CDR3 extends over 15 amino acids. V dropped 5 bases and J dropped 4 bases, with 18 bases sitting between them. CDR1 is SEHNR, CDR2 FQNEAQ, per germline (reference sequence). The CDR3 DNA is TGTGCCAGCAGCCATGACCGCCACCACCTTTACGAGCAGTACTTC. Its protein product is CASSHDRHHLYEQYF.

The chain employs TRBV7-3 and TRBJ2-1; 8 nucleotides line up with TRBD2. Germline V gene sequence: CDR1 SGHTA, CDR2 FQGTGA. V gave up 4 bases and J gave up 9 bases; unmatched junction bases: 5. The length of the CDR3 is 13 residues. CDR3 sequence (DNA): TGTGCCAGCAGCTCCGGACTAGCAGGTGAGCAGTTCTTC. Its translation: CASSSGLAGEQFF.